Below, 2 T cell receptor beta chains from the same sample are listed, as sequenced in a study of CD8 T cells in Susac syndrome. Random hexamers were used to reverse transcribe an amount of about 0.45 to 1 ug RNA. MiXCR, run by TCRdb on the immunoSEQ multiplex PCR reads, gives a single entry per CDR3 protein. Seen here are some 160,000 distinct CDR3 sequences, about 95% observed once, and the top ten hold around 0.15%. Material: CD8+ T cells from PBMCs. These receptors all come from a human donor with multiple sclerosis.

The V and J genes are TRBV2 and TRBJ2-2; 12 bases match TRBD2. The germline V gene has CDR1 SNHLY and CDR2 FYNNEI. This CDR3 spans 15 amino acids. The V and J ends lost 7 bases and 4 bases, in that order; junction bases with no gene match: 4. The CDR3 loop is CASTGLAGRTGELFF. CDR3 sequence (DNA): TGTGCCAGCACCGGACTAGCGGGACGCACCGGGGAGCTGTTTTTT.

The rearrangement links TRBV12-3 or TRBV12-4 to TRBJ1-5, with D perhaps TRBD1 (5 bases). CDR3 length equals 17 residues. Trimming took off 5 bases at V and 6 bases at J, with 23 bases between the two ends. CDR3 loop: CASSPPFGSPTGQPQHF. CDR3 sequence (DNA): TGTGCCAGCAGTCCCCCGTTCGGGTCTCCAACAGGTCAGCCCCAGCATTTT.